Shown below are 8 T cell receptor beta chains from a single sample sequenced in a study of metastatic and nonmetastatic thyroid tumors. The entire patient cohort was treatment-naive prior to thyroid surgery. From the PCR reads, TCRdb re-called clones with MiXCR. The sample consists of under 75,000 clones, roughly a sixth of them appearing once. Material: blood. The source of these receptors is a female donor with papillary thyroid cancer or a benign thyroid nodule (not recorded which). Some clones in this sample may be carry-over from other donors' samples.

This chain joins TRBV3-1 and TRBJ1-2, with D perhaps TRBD1 (6 bases). The germline CDR1 and CDR2 sequences are LGHDT and YNNKEL (reference sequence). Trimming left V 1 base short and J 1 base short, with 13 bases between. CDR3 length: 16 residues. CDR3 sequence: CASSQGWDNVNYGYTF. The CDR3 nucleotides are TGTGCCAGCAGCCAAGGGTGGGACAACGTTAACTATGGCTACACCTTC. The full variable domain, with the rest looked up from reference TRBV3-1 and TRBJ1-2, is DTAVSQTPKYLVTQMGNDKSIKCEQNLGHDTMYWYKQDSKKFLKIMFSYNNKELIINETVPNRFSPKSPDKAHLNLHINSLELGDSAVYFCASSQGWDNVNYGYTFGSGTRLTVV.

CDR3 nucleotides: TGCAGTGCTAGAGATTGGACAGGAGAATTCACAGATACGCAGTATTTT. This translates into CSARDWTGEFTDTQYF. This chain connects TRBV20-1 to TRBJ2-3; 7 bases align to TRBD1. The junction had 8 bases not matched to a gene; V was cut back by 0 bases and J by 2 bases. This CDR3 has 16 amino acids. Germline CDR1 DFQATT, CDR2 SNEGSKA (reference sequence).

This clone was recorded at least ten times. This sequence joins TRBV27 and TRBJ2-7; D is uncertain. The CDR3 consists of 15 residues. The V gene's germline CDR1 is MNHEY and CDR2 SMNVEV (reference sequence). Trimming cost V 2 bases and J 5 bases, with 16 bases left between them. Here the CDR3 reads CASSLKQILQNEQYF. Here the CDR3 DNA reads TGTGCCAGCAGTTTAAAACAGATTCTCCAGAACGAGCAGTACTTC.

This rearrangement joins TRBV9 to TRBJ2-5; 9 bases match TRBD1. Germline V gene data show CDR1 as SGDLS and CDR2 as YYNGEE. J was trimmed by 2 bases and V by 2 bases; bases with no gene match: 7. The CDR3 length is 16 residues. The CDR3 is CASSVGQGSGQETQYF. Here the CDR3 DNA reads TGTGCCAGCAGCGTTGGACAGGGGAGTGGGCAAGAGACCCAGTACTTC.

Relative to its sample, this clone is medium-sized. In the same sample, other DNA sequences code for this CDR3. The chain links TRBV4-1 to TRBJ2-7; maybe TRBD2 (6 bases). V was shortened by 0 bases and J by 0 bases, with 12 bases between the two germline ends. The germline CDR1 and CDR2 sequences are MGHRA and YSYEKL. The CDR3 has 16 amino acids. The CDR3, as DNA: TGCGCCAGCAGCCAAGACTCGGGAGTCCCCTCCTACGAGCAGTACTTC. Residues: CASSQDSGVPSYEQYF.

Comment on this clone: This could be a read error, since a much larger clone is one nucleotide away. Because it lacks the conserved phenylalanine or tryptophan at the end, this CDR3 is likely a read error. No DNA is shown, since the ends of the CDR3 on it are uncertain; the CDR3 is the one TCRdb lists. The genes are TRBV5-6 and TRBJ2-1; TRBD1, the table's D call, was not compared with the DNA. Germline V gene data show CDR1 as SGHDT and CDR2 as YYEEEE. The CDR3 sequence runs 9 residues, both termini included. CDR3: CAIIPTLFY.

This clone has a count of ten or more. V is TRBV7-2 and J is TRBJ2-1; TRBD1 or TRBD2 may be the D gene (5 bases each). There are 14 residues in the CDR3. The ends were cut back, 1 base at V and 5 bases at J, with 9 bases in the middle. Germline lookup yields CDR1 SGHTA and CDR2 FQGNSA. CDR3 DNA sequence: TGTGCCAGCAGCTTAGTATGGGACCACAATGAGCAGTTCTTC. It specifies CASSLVWDHNEQFF.

The table lists this clone with many counts. CDR3 in amino acids: CASSSPFLREDIPYEQYF. For the CDR3, the DNA is TGTGCCAGCAGTTCCCCTTTCCTCCGGGAGGATATTCCCTACGAGCAGTACTTC. The chain couples TRBV28 to TRBJ2-7, with 7 bases identical to TRBD2. Trimming removed 4 bases from V and 2 bases from J; junction bases left unmatched: 17. This CDR3 region has 18 residues. Germline-derived CDR1 and CDR2 are MDHEN and SYDVKM.